The 5 T cell receptor beta chains presented below share a single source sample, sequenced in a study of neurological immune-mediated disorders. Each CDR3 protein is one row after TCRdb ran MiXCR on the 5' RACE reads. The sample holds over 65,000 distinct CDR3 sequences, 2.5% to 3% seen once. The specimen sequenced was PBMCs. Source of these receptors: a woman aged 25 to 45 with multiple sclerosis.

This clonotype was counted ten times or more. This chain links TRBV5-1 with TRBJ1-4; no clear D. The CDR3 length is 14 residues. Deletions cut 0 bases from V and 4 bases from J, with 7 bases between. Germline CDR1 reads SGHRS; CDR2 reads YFSETQ. CDR3 loop: CASSLGRNNEKLFF. The CDR3 DNA follows: TGCGCCAGCAGCTTGGGGCGGAATAATGAAAAACTGTTTTTT.

This clonotype showed up many times. The rearrangement joins TRBV5-6 to TRBJ2-6, with D unclear. Per germline, CDR1 SGHDT and CDR2 YYEEEE. Trimming took 4 bases from V and 0 from J, leaving 8 bases between them. The CDR3 is 15 residues long. The CDR3 loop reads CASSPTISGANVLTF. CDR3 DNA: TGTGCCAGCAGCCCTACAATCTCTGGGGCCAACGTCCTGACTTTC.

There are many counts of this clonotype. This chain links TRBV20-1 with TRBJ2-7, with 7 bases identical to TRBD2. Losses at the gene ends were 5 bases for V and 5 bases for J; bases not matched to a gene: 9. The V gene's germline CDR1 is DFQATT and CDR2 SNEGSKA (reference sequence). The CDR3 has 13 residues. The CDR3 bases are TGCAGTGCTCAAACTAGCGAATCCCACGAGCAGTACTTC. Encoded protein: CSAQTSESHEQYF.

This clonotype occurred many times. The V and J genes are TRBV20-1 and TRBJ2-5; the D call may be TRBD1 or TRBD2 (6 bases each). This CDR3 spans 16 amino acids. Germline CDR1 reads DFQATT; CDR2 reads SNEGSKA (reference sequence). V lost 3 bases and J lost 7, with 24 bases in between. CDR3 nucleotide sequence: TGCAGTGCTAGGTCTGGGGGGCGGGTTCTATCAGGGACCCAGTACTTC. It translates to CSARSGGRVLSGTQYF.

This clonotype was observed many times. V is TRBV21-1 and J is TRBJ1-2; no DNA check was done on the table's D call, TRBD1. TRBV21-1 is recorded as a pseudogene. This CDR3 is built from 12 residues. In nucleotides, the CDR3 is TGTGCCAGCAGGCTTCCTAGGGGTGGCTACACCTTC. It encodes CASRLPRGGYTF.